These 25 T cell receptor beta chains were all obtained from the same sample, sequenced in a study of T-cell memory formation after mild COVID-19. TCRdb reprocessed the 5' RACE reads with MiXCR, giving one entry per CDR3 protein. This table has around 90,000 distinct CDR3 sequences, roughly 16% appearing once. What was sequenced was PBMCs or a T cell subset sorted from them (not recorded which). The receptor set was obtained from a young man who had mild COVID-19 (a few samples of this study predate the infection). Cell type and time point are not known.

The chain recombines TRBV20-1 with TRBJ2-7, with 8 bases identical to TRBD1. Germline-derived CDR1 and CDR2 are DFQATT and SNEGSKA (reference sequence). V was clipped by 7 bases and J by 1 base; unmatched bases: 12. The CDR3 has 15 amino acids. The CDR3 is CSGLNRDRWSYEQYF. Written as DNA, the CDR3 is TGCAGTGGACTGAACCGGGACAGGTGGTCCTACGAGCAGTACTTC.

CDR3 protein: CASRKAGTEETQYF. DNA for the CDR3: TGTGCCAGCAGGAAGGCCGGGACGGAGGAGACCCAGTACTTC. The rearrangement joins TRBV7-8 to TRBJ2-5; the D call may be TRBD1 or TRBD2 (5 bases each). The CDR3 spans 14 residues. V gave up 6 bases and J gave up 5 bases, with 16 bases separating them. Germline assignment: CDR1 SGHVS and CDR2 FQNEAQ.

This clonotype was detected ten times or more. The CDR3 nucleotides are TGTGCCAGCAGCTCCGGGACAGGGCGGGCAGATACGCAGTATTTT. It codes for CASSSGTGRADTQYF. The chain is built from TRBV7-8 and TRBJ2-3, with 9 bases aligning to TRBD1. Trimming removed 4 bases from V and 4 bases from J; junction bases left unmatched: 6. The CDR3 totals 15 residues. Germline V lookup: CDR1 SGHVS, CDR2 FQNEAQ.

V and J are TRBV7-3 and TRBJ2-7, with TRBD2 as a possible D gene (7 bases). Germline CDR1 SGHTA, CDR2 FQGTGA. The CDR3 has 14 residues. Trimming took off 2 bases at V and 5 bases at J, with 13 bases between the two ends. CDR3 in amino acids: CASSLSGGLHEQYF. In DNA form, the CDR3 reads TGTGCCAGCAGCTTATCGGGGGGCCTCCACGAGCAGTACTTC.

The chain has TRBV4-1 and TRBJ1-1; no clear D. The V gene lost 0 bases and the J gene lost 9 bases, with 14 bases spanning the gap. In germline, CDR1 is MGHRA, CDR2 YSYEKL. This CDR3 has 14 residues. The DNA of the CDR3 is TGCGCCAGCAGCCAAGAGCCAATCGGGGTTCAAGCTTTCTTT. Protein: CASSQEPIGVQAFF.

This clonotype has more than one count but fewer than ten. The V gene is TRBV6-2 or TRBV6-3, the J gene TRBJ2-1; D unclear. The V and J ends lost 3 bases and 7 bases respectively, with 7 bases between them. The CDR3 runs 12 residues. Germline V gives CDR1 MNHEY, CDR2 SVGEGT. CDR3 region: CASSYSANEQFF. Written as DNA, the CDR3 is TGTGCCAGCAGTTATTCGGCTAATGAGCAGTTCTTC.

This clonotype has a count of ten or more. This chain connects TRBV5-1 to TRBJ1-2; D remains unclear. The CDR3 runs 13 residues. The germline V gene encodes CDR1 SGHRS and CDR2 YFSETQ. Trimming left V 1 base short and J 6 bases short, with 10 bases between. CDR3 in DNA: TGCGCCAGCAGCTTGACGGGGATTGATGGCTACACCTTC. It yields the protein CASSLTGIDGYTF.

V is TRBV19 and J is TRBJ1-1; TRBD1 might be the D (5 bases). Germline CDR1 reads LNHDA; CDR2 reads SQIVND (reference sequence). The CDR3 is 13 residues long. V dropped 5 bases and J dropped 6 bases, with 13 bases sitting between them. CDR3: CASSATVGAEAFF. CDR3 nucleotides: TGTGCCAGTAGTGCGACCGTGGGGGCTGAAGCTTTCTTT.

This rearrangement joins TRBV4-1 to TRBJ2-5; D gene unclear. Trimming removed 2 bases from V and 2 bases from J, with 12 bases in between. Per germline, CDR1 MGHRA and CDR2 YSYEKL. The CDR3 totals 15 residues. This chain's CDR3 is CASSQRSLPQETQYF. The CDR3 DNA reads as TGCGCCAGCAGCCAACGCTCCCTCCCGCAAGAGACCCAGTACTTC.

This rearrangement joins TRBV5-1 to TRBJ1-4; D might be TRBD1 (6 bases). This CDR3 contains 15 residues. In germline, CDR1 is SGHRS, CDR2 YFSETQ. V lost 1 base to trimming and J lost 0 bases, with 7 bases between them. This CDR3 reads CASSLRGTTNEKLFF. The CDR3 DNA sequence: TGCGCCAGCAGCTTGAGGGGGACAACTAATGAAAAACTGTTTTTT.

This clonotype appeared a few times. V gene TRBV12-3 or TRBV12-4 combines with J gene TRBJ2-7, with TRBD1 identical over 7 bases. Trimming at V came to 8 bases and at J to 5 bases, leaving 9 bases not matched to a gene. The CDR3 extends over 13 amino acids. The chain's CDR3 is CASSYFTGDEQYF. The CDR3 nucleotides read TGTGCCAGCTCCTATTTCACAGGGGACGAGCAGTACTTC.

Many counts were recorded for this clonotype. The V and J genes are TRBV7-9 and TRBJ2-2; no definite D call. The CDR3 extends over 17 amino acids. Trimming removed 1 base from V and 4 bases from J, with 16 bases in between. Germline CDR1 is SEHNR and CDR2 is FQNEAQ (reference sequence). CDR3 in amino acids: CASSLGLEVLTTGELFF. The DNA for the CDR3 is TGTGCCAGCAGCTTAGGACTTGAGGTTCTTACCACCGGGGAGCTGTTTTTT.

This clonotype appeared a few times. This sequence joins TRBV7-9 and TRBJ2-7; D gene unclear. V gave up 4 bases and J gave up 4 bases, with 8 bases separating them. Per the germline V gene, CDR1 is SEHNR and CDR2 is FQNEAQ (reference sequence). CDR3 length equals 12 residues. CDR3 nucleotide sequence: TGTGCCAGCAGCTCTGCCAGTTACGAGCAGTACGTC. Residues: CASSSASYEQYV.

The chain combines TRBV2 with TRBJ1-4; 7 nucleotides match TRBD1. From germline, CDR1 is SNHLY and CDR2 FYNNEI. V lost 7 bases, J lost 4 bases, and 9 bases stayed unmatched. The CDR3 is 15 amino acids. The CDR3 here is CASNSLGTVNEKLFF. The DNA for the CDR3 is TGTGCCAGCAACTCATTAGGGACAGTTAATGAAAAACTGTTTTTT.

This chain joins TRBV30 and TRBJ1-2, with 9 bases matching TRBD1. Germline V CDR1 and CDR2: GTSNPN, SVGIG (reference sequence). The ends lost 4 bases at V and 4 bases at J; junction bases unmatched: 4. The CDR3 spans 13 residues. This chain's CDR3 is CAWMGQGGYGYTF. In DNA, the CDR3 is TGTGCCTGGATGGGACAGGGTGGCTATGGCTACACCTTC. Complete variable domain (other parts from reference TRBV30 and TRBJ1-2): SQTIHQWPATLVQPVGSPLSLECTVEGTSNPNLYWYRQAAGRGLQLLFYSVGIGQISSEVPQNLSASRPQDRQFILSSKKLLLSDSGFYLCAWMGQGGYGYTFGSGTRLTVV.

This clonotype was recorded a few times. The CDR3 bases are TGTGCCAGCAGCACGGGTGTGGTCGCCTATGGCTACACCTTC. This translates into CASSTGVVAYGYTF. This chain joins TRBV7-9 and TRBJ1-2; D unresolved. CDR3 size: 14 residues. From germline, CDR1 is SEHNR and CDR2 FQNEAQ (reference sequence). V was trimmed by 5 bases and J by 4 bases, leaving 14 bases between them.

There are a few counts of this clonotype. V is TRBV7-2 and J is TRBJ2-3, with 7 bases identical to TRBD2. The CDR3 covers 13 residues. The germline V gene encodes CDR1 SGHTA and CDR2 FQGNSA. J was trimmed by 8 bases and V by 1 base; bases with no gene match: 3. For the CDR3, the DNA is TGTGCCAGCAGCTTAGGCGGGAGAGGTACGCAGTATTTT. Residues: CASSLGGRGTQYF.

This clonotype has a handful of counts. The germline gene is not matched at one end of the junction; a read error may be the cause. The chain links TRBV29-1 to TRBJ2-2; D may be TRBD1 (6 bases). The CDR3 has 15 amino acids. Germline lookup yields CDR1 SQVTM and CDR2 ANQGSEA. CDR3 in DNA: TGCAGCGTCGAAGCAGGCAGGGGCGGGACCGGGGAGCTGTTTTTT. Protein: CSVEAGRGGTGELFF.

This clonotype came up many times. This rearrangement joins TRBV7-2 to TRBJ2-5; 7 bases are shared with TRBD1. V lost 2 bases to trimming and J lost 5 bases; unmatched junction nucleotides: 11. The CDR3 extends over 16 amino acids. From germline, CDR1 is SGHTA and CDR2 FQGNSA. The CDR3 protein is CASSLLHGVRGETQYF. DNA of the CDR3: TGTGCCAGCAGCTTATTACACGGGGTCAGGGGGGAGACCCAGTACTTC. The full variable domain, completed using reference TRBV7-2 and TRBJ2-5, is GAGVSQSPSNKVTEKGKDVELRCDPISGHTALYWYRQSLGQGLEFLIYFQGNSAPDKSGLPSDRFSAERTGGSVSTLTIQRTQQEDSAVYLCASSLLHGVRGETQYFGPGTRLLVL.

This clonotype was detected a few times. The chain uses TRBV6-2 or TRBV6-3 and TRBJ1-2; D gene uncertain. The CDR3 spans 12 residues. Germline V gene data show CDR1 as MNHEY and CDR2 as SVGEGT. Trimming removed 2 bases from V and 4 bases from J, with 5 bases in between. CDR3 sequence (DNA): TGTGCCAGCAGTTACCTCCTCTATGGCTACACCTTC. Protein product: CASSYLLYGYTF.

This clonotype was observed a few times. This chain connects TRBV4-3 to TRBJ2-6, with D hard to call. The CDR3 is 16 amino acids. The V gene lost 0 bases and the J gene lost 0 bases, with 6 bases spanning the gap. Germline CDR1 reads LGHNA; CDR2 reads YSLEER. The CDR3 DNA reads as TGCGCCAGCAGCCAAGACAGCCACTCTGGGGCCAACGTCCTGACTTTC. It codes for CASSQDSHSGANVLTF.

Only a few counts were recorded for this clonotype. This chain connects TRBV28 to TRBJ1-1, with D perhaps matching TRBD1 (5 bases). The CDR3 runs to 17 residues. V lost 6 bases and J lost 5, with 25 bases in between. Germline CDR1 and CDR2: MDHEN and SYDVKM. The CDR3: CASSLSVLGGAGTEAFF. In DNA form, the CDR3 reads TGTGCCAGCAGCCTGTCGGTATTGGGAGGGGCGGGAACTGAAGCTTTCTTT.

The chain recombines TRBV4-3 with TRBJ1-4; D is unclear. Germline loops: CDR1 LGHNA, CDR2 YSLEER. Trimming took 0 bases from V and 8 from J, leaving 10 bases between them. The CDR3 extends over 14 amino acids. In nucleotides, the CDR3 is TGCGCCAGCAGCCAAGATCGGCCCCACGAAAAACTGTTTTTT. Translation gives CASSQDRPHEKLFF.

This chain joins TRBV7-2 and TRBJ2-1, with 8 bases aligning to TRBD2. The CDR3 is made up of 15 amino acids. Germline assignment: CDR1 SGHTA and CDR2 FQGNSA. Trimming at V came to 5 bases and at J to 5 bases, leaving 8 bases not matched to a gene. CDR3 in amino acids: CASSKGAGEHNEQFF. DNA for the CDR3: TGTGCCAGCAGCAAGGGAGCGGGGGAGCACAATGAGCAGTTCTTC.

Comment on this clonotype: A junction end diverges from the germline sequence, so it may reflect a read error. V gene TRBV3-1 combines with J gene TRBJ1-2, with 7 nucleotides matching TRBD1. CDR3 size: 16 residues. CDR1 LGHDT and CDR2 YNNKEL come from the germline V gene (reference sequence). CDR3 sequence: CASGQAHRDSHYGYTF. CDR3 DNA sequence: TGTGCCAGCGGCCAAGCCCATCGGGACAGCCACTATGGCTACACCTTC. The complete variable domain, with remaining parts taken from reference TRBV3-1 and TRBJ1-2, reads DTAVSQTPKYLVTQMGNDKSIKCEQNLGHDTMYWYKQDSKKFLKIMFSYNNKELIINETVPNRFSPKSPDKAHLNLHINSLELGDSAVYFCASGQAHRDSHYGYTFGSGTRLTVV.